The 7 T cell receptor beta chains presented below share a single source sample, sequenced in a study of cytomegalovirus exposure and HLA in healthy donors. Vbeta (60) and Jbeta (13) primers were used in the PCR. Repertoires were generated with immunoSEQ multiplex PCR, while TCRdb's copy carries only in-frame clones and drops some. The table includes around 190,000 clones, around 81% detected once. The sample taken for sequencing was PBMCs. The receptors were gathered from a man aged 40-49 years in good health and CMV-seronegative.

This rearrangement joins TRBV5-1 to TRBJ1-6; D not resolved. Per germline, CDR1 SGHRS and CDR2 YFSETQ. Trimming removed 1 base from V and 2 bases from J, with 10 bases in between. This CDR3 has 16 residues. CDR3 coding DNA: TGCGCCAGCAGCTTGAGTGAAGTAGCCTATAATTCACCCCTCCACTTT. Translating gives CASSLSEVAYNSPLHF.

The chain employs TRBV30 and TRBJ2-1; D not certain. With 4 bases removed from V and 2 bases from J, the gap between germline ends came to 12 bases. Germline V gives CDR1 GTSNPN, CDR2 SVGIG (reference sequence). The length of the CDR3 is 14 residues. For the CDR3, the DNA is TGTGCCTGGACCCCAGGAATGACCTACAATGAGCAGTTCTTC. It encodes CAWTPGMTYNEQFF.

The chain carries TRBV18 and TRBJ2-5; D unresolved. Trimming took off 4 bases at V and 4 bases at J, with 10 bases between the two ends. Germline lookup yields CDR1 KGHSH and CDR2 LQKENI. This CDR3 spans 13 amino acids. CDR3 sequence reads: CASSRSQAETQYF. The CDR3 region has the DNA TGTGCCAGCTCACGGTCCCAGGCAGAGACCCAGTACTTC.

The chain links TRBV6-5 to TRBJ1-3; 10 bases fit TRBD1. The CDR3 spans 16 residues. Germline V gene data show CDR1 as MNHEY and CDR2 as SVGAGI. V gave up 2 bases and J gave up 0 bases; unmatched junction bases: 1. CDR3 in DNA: TGTGCCAGCAGTTACGGGACAGGGGCCTCTGGAAACACCATATATTTT. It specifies CASSYGTGASGNTIYF.

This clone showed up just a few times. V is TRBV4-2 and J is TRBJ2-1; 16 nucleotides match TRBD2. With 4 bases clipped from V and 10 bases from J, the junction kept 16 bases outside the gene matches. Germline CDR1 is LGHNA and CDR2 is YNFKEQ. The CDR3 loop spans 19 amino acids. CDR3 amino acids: CASSPPLGTSGGVGGEQFF. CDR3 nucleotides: TGTGCCAGCAGCCCACCTCTCGGGACTAGCGGGGGGGTGGGGGGGGAGCAGTTCTTC.

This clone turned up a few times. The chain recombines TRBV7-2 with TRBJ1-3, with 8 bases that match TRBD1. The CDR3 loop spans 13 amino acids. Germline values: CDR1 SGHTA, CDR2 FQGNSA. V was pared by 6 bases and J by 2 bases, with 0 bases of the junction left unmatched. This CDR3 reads CASRTGAGNTIYF. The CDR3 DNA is TGTGCCAGCAGGACAGGGGCTGGAAACACCATATATTTT.

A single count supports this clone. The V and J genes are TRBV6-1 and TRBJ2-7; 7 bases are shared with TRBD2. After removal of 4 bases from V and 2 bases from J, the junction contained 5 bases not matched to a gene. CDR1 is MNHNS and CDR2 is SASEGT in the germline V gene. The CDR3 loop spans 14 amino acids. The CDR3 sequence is CASSVTGGPYEQYF. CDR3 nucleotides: TGTGCCAGCAGTGTGACGGGGGGACCCTACGAGCAGTACTTC.